Presented here are 20 T cell receptor beta chains from one specimen sequenced in a study of blood T cell repertoires in COVID-19 (dated by TCRdb to the early 2020s). Library preparation used the immunoSEQ multiplex PCR assay. TCRdb stores this immuneACCESS table with in-frame sequences only. Part of the clones is absent; in the studies checked, under half of the shortfall reflects unresolved V genes, and no reason is known for the rest. The sample table contains 220,000 or so clones; only one count was recorded for approximately 86% of them. Jointly, the top ten make up 10% to 13% of the sample. Sequencing was performed on peripheral blood. Source of these receptors: a woman aged 45-65 years with COVID-19, enrolled during active disease.

This clone appeared a single time. The chain links TRBV4-1 to TRBJ2-5; 7 bases are a match to TRBD2. Per germline, CDR1 MGHRA and CDR2 YSYEKL. Losses at the gene ends were 0 bases for V and 2 bases for J; bases not matched to a gene: 6. The CDR3 is 16 amino acids. The CDR3 region has the DNA TGCGCCAGCAGCCAAGATGTTGGGGGGGGACAAGAGACCCAGTACTTC. Translating it yields CASSQDVGGGQETQYF.

The chain joins TRBV30 to TRBJ1-1, with 8 bases that match TRBD1. CDR3 length: 16 amino acids. J lost 0 bases, V lost 2 bases, and 8 bases had no gene match. Germline CDR1 reads GTSNPN; CDR2 reads SVGIG (reference sequence). CDR3: CAWSLGTGFMNTEAFF. CDR3 nucleotide sequence: TGTGCCTGGAGTTTGGGGACAGGATTCATGAACACTGAAGCTTTCTTT.

This clone appeared once. This sequence joins TRBV5-4 and TRBJ2-7; the match to TRBD2 covers 10 bases. Per germline, CDR1 SGHNT and CDR2 YYREEE (reference sequence). This CDR3 is 13 amino acids long. V was clipped by 2 bases and J by 4 bases; unmatched bases: 0. The CDR3 nucleotides read TGTGCCAGCAGCTTACTAGCGGGGTACGAGCAGTACGTC. Translated: CASSLLAGYEQYV.

CDR3 protein: CASSPGALGQGEEKLFF. DNA of the CDR3: TGTGCCAGCTCACCGGGGGCACTTGGACAGGGCGAGGAAAAACTGTTTTTT. The chain recombines TRBV18 with TRBJ1-4; 8 positions agree with TRBD1. Germline CDR1 is KGHSH and CDR2 is LQKENI. V was pared by 3 bases and J by 8 bases, with 14 bases of the junction left unmatched. CDR3 length: 17 amino acids.

This clone occurred once. The sample holds other DNA sequences that translate to the same CDR3. The V and J genes are TRBV6-1 and TRBJ1-1, with TRBD1 as a possible D gene (5 bases). This CDR3 is 14 amino acids long. The germline CDR1 and CDR2 sequences are MNHNS and SASEGT. Trimming removed 1 base from V and 3 bases from J, with 9 bases in between. The CDR3 sequence: CASSEGQGYTEAFF. The CDR3 DNA is TGTGCCAGCAGTGAAGGTCAGGGTTACACTGAAGCTTTCTTT.

The chain joins TRBV21-1 to TRBJ2-3; the table's D call, TRBD2, has no DNA check behind it. TRBV21-1 is annotated as a pseudogene. The length of the CDR3 is 12 residues. CDR3 amino acids: CATPLTEETQYF. CDR3 coding DNA: TGTGCCACCCCTTTGACTGAAGAGACGCAGTATTTT.

The gene calls are TRBV29-1 and TRBJ2-1, with 11 bases identical to TRBD1. The trim removed 7 bases at V and 0 bases at J, leaving 5 bases unmatched. The length of the CDR3 is 15 residues. The V gene's germline CDR1 is SQVTM and CDR2 ANQGSEA. CDR3 DNA sequence: TGCAGCGGTGGACAGGGGGCCTTCTCCTACAATGAGCAGTTCTTC. This encodes CSGGQGAFSYNEQFF.

The chain couples TRBV11-2 to TRBJ2-7; 7 bases align to TRBD2. Germline CDR1 SGHAT, CDR2 FQNNGV. This CDR3 comprises 17 residues. Germline trimming cut 5 bases from V and 0 bases from J; bases unmatched to any gene: 13. The CDR3 nucleotides are TGTGCCAGCAGCCCCCTTTTTCCCAGCGGGGCCTCCTACGAGCAGTACGTC. As protein: CASSPLFPSGASYEQYV.

The chain recombines TRBV6-5 with TRBJ2-3; no definite D call. The CDR3 is made up of 14 amino acids. Trimming took off 5 bases at V and 1 base at J, with 10 bases between the two ends. Germline CDR1 MNHEY, CDR2 SVGAGI. DNA of the CDR3: TGTGCCAGCAGTAGAATTACAGGCACAGATACGCAGTATTTT. It encodes CASSRITGTDTQYF.

The chain couples TRBV6-6 to TRBJ2-2, with a tentative D call TRBD2 (5 bases). Trimming removed 2 bases from V and 6 bases from J, with 13 bases in between. The CDR3 is 15 residues long. Germline lookup yields CDR1 MNHNY and CDR2 SVGAGI (reference sequence). The CDR3 DNA reads TGTGCCAGCAGTTACAGGGAGATAATGGCCGGGGAGCTGTTTTTT. This encodes CASSYREIMAGELFF.

The gene calls are TRBV5-1 and TRBJ1-1; 9 bases map to TRBD1. Germline CDR1 reads SGHRS; CDR2 reads YFSETQ. CDR3 length: 15 amino acids. With 0 bases clipped from V and 3 bases from J, the junction kept 3 bases outside the gene matches. In DNA form, the CDR3 reads TGCGCCAGCAGCTTGGGGGGACAGGGCCACACTGAAGCTTTCTTT. This gives the protein CASSLGGQGHTEAFF. The complete variable domain, with remaining parts taken from reference TRBV5-1 and TRBJ1-1, reads KAGVTQTPRYLIKTRGQQVTLSCSPISGHRSVSWYQQTPGQGLQFLFEYFSETQRNKGNFPGRFSGRQFSNSRSEMNVSTLELGDSALYLCASSLGGQGHTEAFFGQGTRLTVV.

J is TRBJ1-2 and V is TRBV4-3, with a weak D call TRBD1 (6 bases). Germline values: CDR1 LGHNA, CDR2 YSLEER. V lost 2 bases, J lost 4 bases, and 11 bases lay in between. This CDR3 spans 14 amino acids. CDR3 coding DNA: TGCGCCAGCAGCCAACAGAGGGGGGGCTATGGCTACACCTTC. Translated, it gives CASSQQRGGYGYTF.

The chain couples TRBV5-5 to TRBJ1-6; D remains ambiguous. V was clipped by 1 base and J by 6 bases, with 11 bases between them. The CDR3 extends over 15 amino acids. CDR1 is SGHKS and CDR2 is YYEKEE in the germline V gene (reference sequence). CDR3 sequence: CASSLLGRVNSPLHF. CDR3 nucleotides: TGTGCCAGCAGCTTGCTAGGGCGGGTTAATTCACCCCTCCACTTT.

This clone was detected a few times. CDR3 in DNA: TGTGCCAGCAGCAGCACTAGCGGGGGGGCAAATGAGCAGTTCTTC. It translates to CASSSTSGGANEQFF. V usage is TRBV6-5 and J usage is TRBJ2-1; 13 bases match TRBD2. Losses at the gene ends were 6 bases for V and 7 bases for J; bases not matched to a gene: 6. There are 15 residues in the CDR3. The germline gives CDR1 MNHEY, CDR2 SVGAGI.

The V call is TRBV2, the J call TRBJ2-1; D perhaps matches TRBD1 (6 bases). The germline V and J ends were trimmed by 2 bases and 3 bases, with 8 bases remaining between them. Germline V gene data show CDR1 as SNHLY and CDR2 as FYNNEI. The CDR3 length is 14 residues. CDR3 sequence (DNA): TGTGCCAGCAGTGAAAGGGGGATCTACAATGAGCAGTTCTTC. Its translation is CASSERGIYNEQFF.

CDR3 nucleotide sequence: TGCGCCAGCAGGGAAGCGGGGGGTGCCTACGAGCAGTACTTC. Translating gives CASREAGGAYEQYF. J is TRBJ2-7 and V is TRBV5-1; 9 bases align to TRBD2. CDR1 is SGHRS and CDR2 is YFSETQ in the germline V gene. There are 14 residues in the CDR3. Germline trimming cut 5 bases from V and 2 bases from J; bases unmatched to any gene: 5.

The chain joins TRBV5-5 to TRBJ1-3, with D perhaps matching TRBD1 (6 bases). The CDR3 has 19 residues. Germline loops: CDR1 SGHKS, CDR2 YYEKEE (reference sequence). V lost 5 bases, J lost 0 bases, and 24 bases lay in between. The CDR3 here is CASSLARGLPGNSGNTIYF. CDR3 coding DNA: TGTGCCAGCAGTCTTGCCAGGGGCCTACCTGGAAACTCTGGAAACACCATATATTTT.

In its sample, this clone was seen once. This CDR3 reads CASSLDQGGNEQFF. The DNA for the CDR3 is TGTGCCAGCAGCTTAGATCAGGGGGGAAATGAGCAGTTCTTC. J is TRBJ2-1 and V is TRBV13; maybe TRBD1 (7 bases). The CDR3 runs 14 residues. CDR1 and CDR2 from the germline V gene are PRHDT and FYEKMQ (reference sequence). V was shortened by 1 base and J by 7 bases, with 11 bases between the two germline ends. The full variable domain, its missing parts supplied by reference TRBV13 and TRBJ2-1, is AAGVIQSPRHLIKEKRETATLKCYPIPRHDTVYWYQQGPGQDPQFLISFYEKMQSDKGSIPDRFSAQQFSDYHSELNMSSLELGDSALYFCASSLDQGGNEQFFGPGTRLTVL.

The chain links TRBV7-6 to TRBJ2-3; no definite D call. CDR1 and CDR2 (germline): SGHVS, FNYEAQ. Trimming removed 2 bases from V and 0 bases from J, with 9 bases in between. The CDR3 totals 15 residues. CDR3 in DNA: TGTGCCAGCAGCTTATCTAGTGCTAGCACAGATACGCAGTATTTT. Translation: CASSLSSASTDTQYF.

The chain carries TRBV7-6 and TRBJ2-7, with TRBD1 as a possible D gene (7 bases). Trimming removed 5 bases at V and 6 bases at J, with 17 bases between. Germline loops: CDR1 SGHVS, CDR2 FNYEAQ. The CDR3 spans 14 residues. In nucleotides, the CDR3 is TGTGCCAGCAGCCCAGGGGGGTCTCTGGGCGAGCAGTACTTC. Amino acid sequence: CASSPGGSLGEQYF.